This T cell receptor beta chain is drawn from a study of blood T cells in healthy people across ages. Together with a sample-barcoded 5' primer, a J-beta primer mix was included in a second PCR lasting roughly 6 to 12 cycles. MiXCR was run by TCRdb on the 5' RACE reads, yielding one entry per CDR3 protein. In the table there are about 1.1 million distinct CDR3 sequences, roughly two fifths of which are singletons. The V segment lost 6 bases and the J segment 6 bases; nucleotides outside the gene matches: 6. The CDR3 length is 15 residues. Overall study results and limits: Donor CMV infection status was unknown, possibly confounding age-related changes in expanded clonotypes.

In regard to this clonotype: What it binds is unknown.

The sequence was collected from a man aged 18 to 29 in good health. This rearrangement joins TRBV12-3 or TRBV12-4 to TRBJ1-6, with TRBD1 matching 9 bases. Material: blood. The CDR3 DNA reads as TGTGCCAGCAGCCTCACAGGGGGCTTTAATTCACCCCTCCACTTT. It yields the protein CASSLTGGFNSPLHF.